This T cell receptor (beta chain) was identified during a study of identifying expanded T cells in peripheral blood. With respect to this clone: Its antigen remains unidentified.

This CDR3 region has 15 residues. Trimming shortened V by 6 bases and J by 5 bases, and 14 bases separated the two germline ends. Germline V CDR1 and CDR2: MNHEY, SVGAGI. Generated by immunoSEQ multiplex PCR, the TCRdb table keeps only in-frame clones and is missing some. The table has 100,000 to 150,000 clones, about four fifths seen once; the top ten hold 3.3%. Points from the study as a whole: Across healthy donors, higher total template counts meant significantly greater approximately 2-week count variance.

The chain joins TRBV6-5 to TRBJ1-6; the D gene is possibly TRBD1 (5 bases). Specimen: blood. The sequence came from a person aged 18-70 years in good health. The DNA for the CDR3 is TGTGCCAGCAGCCGGGGCACCTCAAATAATTCACCCCTCCACTTT. It codes for CASSRGTSNNSPLHF.